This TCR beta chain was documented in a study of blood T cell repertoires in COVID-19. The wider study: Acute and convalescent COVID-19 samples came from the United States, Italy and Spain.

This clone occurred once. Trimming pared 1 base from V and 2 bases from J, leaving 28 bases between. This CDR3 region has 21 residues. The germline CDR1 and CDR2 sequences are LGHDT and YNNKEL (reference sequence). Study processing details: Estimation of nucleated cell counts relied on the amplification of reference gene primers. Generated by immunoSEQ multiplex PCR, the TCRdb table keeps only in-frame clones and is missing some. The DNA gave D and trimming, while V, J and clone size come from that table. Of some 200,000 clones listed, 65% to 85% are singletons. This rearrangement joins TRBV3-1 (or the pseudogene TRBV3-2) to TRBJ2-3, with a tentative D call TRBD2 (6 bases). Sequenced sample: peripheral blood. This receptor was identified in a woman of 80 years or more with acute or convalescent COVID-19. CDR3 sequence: CASSQVGYGAGPPGITDTQYF. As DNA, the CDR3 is TGTGCCAGCAGCCAAGTAGGTTACGGCGCGGGGCCCCCCGGGATCACAGATACGCAGTATTTT.